Below, 15 T cell receptor beta chains from the same sample are listed, as sequenced in a study of blood T cell repertoires in COVID-19. Repertoires were generated with immunoSEQ multiplex PCR, while TCRdb's copy carries only in-frame clones and drops some. The sample lists 25,000 to 40,000 clones; roughly 87% were seen once. The sample comprised peripheral blood. The receptors come from a man in his sixties with active COVID-19.

This chain uses TRBV11-1 with TRBJ2-3; tentative D call: TRBD1 (7 bases). Germline values: CDR1 SGHAT, CDR2 FQDESV (reference sequence). Trimming took 4 bases from V and 0 from J, leaving 14 bases between them. There are 16 residues in the CDR3. Here the CDR3 reads CASSSGGGPSTDTQYF. The CDR3 bases are TGTGCCAGCAGCTCCGGAGGGGGCCCCAGCACAGATACGCAGTATTTT.

The V gene is TRBV5-6, the J gene TRBJ2-3; tentative D call: TRBD2 (5 bases). In germline, CDR1 is SGHDT, CDR2 YYEEEE. The CDR3 consists of 15 residues. Trimming stripped 6 bases from V and 3 bases from J, with 17 bases between. CDR3 amino acids: CASTLVLDGTDTQYF. DNA of the CDR3: TGTGCCAGCACCCTGGTACTAGATGGGACAGATACGCAGTATTTT.

The rearrangement links TRBV6-6 to TRBJ1-1; 10 bases map to TRBD1. Per germline, CDR1 MNHNY and CDR2 SVGAGI (reference sequence). The CDR3 extends over 13 amino acids. V shed 4 bases and J 11 bases; nucleotides not matched to a gene: 7. The CDR3: CASSSGQGFFAFF. DNA for the CDR3: TGTGCCAGCAGTTCGGGACAGGGGTTCTTCGCTTTCTTT.

The CDR3 DNA follows: TGCAGCGGCAGGGTCTCTGAAAAACTGTTTTTT. Amino acid sequence: CSGRVSEKLFF. V gene TRBV29-1 combines with J gene TRBJ1-4; perhaps TRBD1 as D (5 bases). The CDR3 runs to 11 residues. Germline V gives CDR1 SQVTM, CDR2 ANQGSEA. V lost 7 bases and J 7 bases, leaving 10 bases between the germline ends.

The V call is TRBV29-1, the J call TRBJ2-1, with TRBD2 identical over 12 bases. J was trimmed by 4 bases and V by 6 bases; bases with no gene match: 7. This CDR3 has 15 amino acids. Germline assignment: CDR1 SQVTM and CDR2 ANQGSEA. The CDR3 bases are TGCAGCGTAGTTCTAGCGGGAGGGTTGTACAATGAGCAGTTCTTC. The encoded protein is CSVVLAGGLYNEQFF.

CDR3 residues: CASSFGTLGTQYF. The CDR3 DNA sequence: TGTGCCAGCAGTTTTGGGACACTGGGGACCCAGTACTTC. The chain carries TRBV28 and TRBJ2-5, with D possibly being TRBD1 (6 bases). CDR1 is MDHEN, CDR2 SYDVKM, per germline. V lost 3 bases and J 7 bases, leaving 12 bases between the germline ends. CDR3 size: 13 residues.

This sequence joins TRBV25-1 and TRBJ1-4; TRBD1 aligns across 8 bases. Germline V gene data show CDR1 as MGHDK and CDR2 as SYGVNS. The CDR3 consists of 15 residues. The V and J ends lost 5 bases and 8 bases, in that order; junction bases with no gene match: 10. The CDR3: CASSPRTGMSEKLFF. In DNA, the CDR3 is TGTGCCAGCAGTCCCCGGACAGGGATGAGCGAAAAACTGTTTTTT.

This chain connects TRBV7-9 to TRBJ1-4; 7 bases fit TRBD1. CDR1 is SEHNR, CDR2 FQNEAQ, per germline (reference sequence). The CDR3 is 18 amino acids. Unmatched junction bases numbered 20, after V lost 5 bases and J lost 8 bases. CDR3 protein: CASSLNRGLLTPGEKLFF. CDR3 coding DNA: TGTGCCAGCAGCCTCAACAGGGGACTCCTCACCCCGGGGGAAAAACTGTTTTTT.

This clone showed up just once. For the CDR3, the DNA is TGTGCCACCATACCGGGGGGGACGAGGGCTAACTATGGCTACACCTTC. Its protein product is CATIPGGTRANYGYTF. This chain connects TRBV7-9 to TRBJ1-2; weak D call: TRBD1 (5 bases). V gave up 10 bases and J gave up 0 bases, with 21 bases separating them. The CDR3 is made up of 16 amino acids. Per germline, CDR1 SEHNR and CDR2 FQNEAQ (reference sequence).

The chain has TRBV7-5 and TRBJ2-7; TRBD1, the table's D call, lacks a check against the DNA. TRBV7-5 is a listed pseudogene. The CDR3 covers 15 residues. The CDR3 DNA reads as TGTGCCAGAAGCTTACCAGGGGTCCCTCCCTACGAGCAGTACTTC. Encoded protein: CARSLPGVPPYEQYF.

This clone has just one count. V is TRBV6-5 and J is TRBJ1-5; tentatively, D is TRBD1 (5 bases). The CDR3 covers 13 residues. The ends were cut back, 5 bases at V and 4 bases at J, with 9 bases in the middle. Germline values: CDR1 MNHEY, CDR2 SVGAGI. The CDR3 sequence is CASSRTNNQPQHF. The CDR3 coding sequence is TGTGCCAGCAGTAGGACAAATAATCAGCCCCAGCATTTT.

The J gene is TRBJ2-3, the V gene TRBV7-2, with 9 bases that match TRBD2. The trim removed 1 base at V and 4 bases at J, leaving 9 bases unmatched. Germline lookup yields CDR1 SGHTA and CDR2 FQGNSA. The CDR3 runs to 17 residues. Here the CDR3 DNA reads TGTGCCAGCAGCTTAGGTTTTGCGGGAGGGGCAGCAGATACGCAGTATTTT. Translated, it gives CASSLGFAGGAADTQYF.

The chain uses TRBV6-2 or TRBV6-3 and TRBJ2-7; the match to TRBD2 covers 11 bases. The CDR3 runs 16 residues. Germline loops: CDR1 MNHEY, CDR2 SVGEGT. V shed 5 bases, J shed 4 bases, and the junction held 10 bases outside the gene matches. The DNA for the CDR3 is TGTGCCAGCAGTACCGTTAGCGGGAGGGCCCAATACGAGCAGTACTTC. Amino acids: CASSTVSGRAQYEQYF.

The chain's CDR3 is CASSLSGTGLHEQYF. DNA for the CDR3: TGTGCCAGCAGCCTTTCCGGGACAGGGCTCCACGAGCAGTACTTC. The V gene is TRBV7-9, the J gene TRBJ2-7, with 9 positions matching TRBD1. The V and J ends lost 5 bases and 5 bases, in that order; junction bases with no gene match: 10. This CDR3 has 15 residues. The germline V gene encodes CDR1 SEHNR and CDR2 FQNEAQ (reference sequence).

J is TRBJ1-4 and V is TRBV2; D remains unclear. V lost 5 bases to trimming and J lost 6 bases, with 7 bases between them. The germline gives CDR1 SNHLY, CDR2 FYNNEI. The CDR3 covers 12 residues. DNA for the CDR3: TGTGCCAGCAGTCGGGTGGATGAAAAACTGTTTTTT. Its protein product is CASSRVDEKLFF.